This T cell receptor beta chain was captured by sequencing in a study of cytomegalovirus exposure and HLA in healthy donors. Turning to the study itself: Falling in the Caucasian-associated ancestry cluster were about 82% of some 400 genotyped donors.

PCR used 60 Vbeta primers and 13 Jbeta primers. Clones were read by immunoSEQ multiplex PCR, and TCRdb kept only the in-frame ones, dropping some. This sample has roughly 170,000 clones, with approximately 80% found just once. Regarding this clone: Its antigen is unknown.

This CDR3 has 14 amino acids. The junction had 6 bases not matched to a gene; V was cut back by 4 bases and J by 8 bases. CDR1 SGHVS and CDR2 FNYEAQ come from the germline V gene. The study's findings and limits: Highly shared sequence variants in one cluster were likely a sequencing artifact.

The clonotype was recovered from a man aged 25-40 years in good health and CMV-seronegative. Sequencing input: PBMCs. The chain links TRBV7-6 to TRBJ2-1, with TRBD1 identical over 9 bases. The CDR3 DNA reads as TGTGCCAGCAGCTCGGGACAGGGAAACGATGAGCAGTTCTTC. Protein sequence: CASSSGQGNDEQFF.